This entry features one TCR beta chain sequence. Antigen unknown. A read error may account for a junction end that differs from germline. The evidence that diagnosis relied on was clinical symptoms, serum thyroxine, TRAb, thyroid ultrasound and orbital computed tomography. This sample was included in a study of Graves' ophthalmopathy and Graves' hyperthyroidism. This CDR3 has 11 amino acids. Germline CDR1 SEHNR, CDR2 FQNEAQ (reference sequence). Amplified material comprised TCR beta CDR3 regions derived from RNA transcripts. The workflow started with a first-round RT-PCR run with HTBI primers and then moved on to a second-round multiplex PCR. TCRdb independently ran MiXCR on the multiplex PCR reads; one entry per CDR3 protein. The sample has about 1.2 million distinct CDR3 sequences; about two fifths are singletons. Findings of the study overall: Most expanded thyroid clonotypes above 0.001 frequency also appeared in blood.

Specimen: peripheral blood or thyroid tissue (not recorded which). V and J are TRBV7-9 and TRBJ2-7; D gene uncertain. This TCR was sampled from an adult man with Graves' hyperthyroidism. The CDR3 loop reads CVSSPASEQYF. CDR3 in DNA: TGTGTCAGCAGCCCAGCGTCCGAGCAGTACTTC.